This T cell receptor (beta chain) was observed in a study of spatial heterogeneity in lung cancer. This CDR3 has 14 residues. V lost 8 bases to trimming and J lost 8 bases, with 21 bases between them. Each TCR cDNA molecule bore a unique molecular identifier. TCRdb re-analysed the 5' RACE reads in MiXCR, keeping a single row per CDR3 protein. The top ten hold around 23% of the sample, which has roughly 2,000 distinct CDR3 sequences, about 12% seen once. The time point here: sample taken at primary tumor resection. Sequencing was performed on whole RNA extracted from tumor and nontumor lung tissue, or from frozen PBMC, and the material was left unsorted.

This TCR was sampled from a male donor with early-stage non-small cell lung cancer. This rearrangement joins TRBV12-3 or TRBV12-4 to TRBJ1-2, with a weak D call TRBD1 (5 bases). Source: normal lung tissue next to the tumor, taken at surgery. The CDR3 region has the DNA TGTGCCAGCTCCGCCGGGACTGGGGTAGGAGGCTACACCTTC. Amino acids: CASSAGTGVGGYTF.